This TCR beta chain was profiled in a study of blood T cell repertoires in COVID-19. Overall study context: Acute and convalescent COVID-19 specimens originated in the United States, Italy and Spain.

V lost 2 bases to trimming and J lost 3 bases, with 13 bases between them. Germline CDR1 LGHNA, CDR2 YSLEER. The CDR3 length is 15 residues. The table lists this clone with a few counts. Some clones are missing from TCRdb's copy, which holds only in-frame ones; the method was immunoSEQ multiplex PCR. Of roughly 240,000 clones detected, more than 75% appear once; the ten largest clones hold over 2%. What the recovered Cohort 3 donors had was two negative PCRs, clearance, or symptom resolution. Sequences were obtained from PBMCs or T cells enriched from blood (not recorded which). The clonotype originates from a woman in her forties or fifties who had recovered from COVID-19. This chain joins TRBV4-3 and TRBJ1-1, with D perhaps TRBD1 (5 bases). The CDR3 sequence is CASSQSGLLYTEAFF. The CDR3 nucleotides read TGCGCCAGCAGCCAATCGGGACTCCTTTACACTGAAGCTTTCTTT.